These T cell receptor beta chains were read from a single sample in a study of Ad26.COV2.S vaccination and SARS-CoV-2 variants. TCRdb keeps only in-frame clones here, not all; method: immunoSEQ multiplex PCR. The data show about 330,000 clones, roughly 88% seen once. Sequenced here: peripheral blood, sampled in a trial of Ad26.COV2.S vaccine versus placebo. All receptors derive from a person aged 18 to 65 who received the Ad26.COV2.S COVID-19 vaccine or a placebo. CDR3s include the opening cysteine and the closing phenylalanine or tryptophan.

V: TRBV19
J: TRBJ1-1
CDR3: CASSMGLRGTEAFF

V: TRBV3-1/TRBV3-2
J: TRBJ2-7
CDR3: CASSSYRDRVGEQYF

V: TRBV9
J: TRBJ2-1
CDR3: CASSVGDRGNEQFF

V: TRBV13
J: TRBJ2-3
CDR3: CASSLMSHTDTQYF

V: TRBV3-1/TRBV3-2
J: TRBJ1-1
CDR3: CASSQEGTPGNFF

V: TRBV30
J: TRBJ1-2
CDR3: CAWSERTGDPYGYTF

V: TRBV4-1
J: TRBJ1-2
CDR3: CASSLPGQINYGYTF

V: TRBV18
J: TRBJ1-1
CDR3: CASSPRRASTEAFF

V: TRBV4-3
J: TRBJ1-1
CDR3: CASSRKGGVLRTEAFF

V: TRBV27
J: TRBJ2-1
CDR3: CASSLTGTAEQFF

V: TRBV2
J: TRBJ1-3
CDR3: CASTPGGIRSGNTIYF

V: TRBV7-2
J: TRBJ1-2
CDR3: CASSLAGQGLNYGYTF

V: TRBV23-1
J: TRBJ2-4
CDR3: CASSRGGTDESIQYF

V: TRBV7-2
J: TRBJ1-2
CDR3: CASSPLTGSYGYTF

V: TRBV7-2
J: TRBJ1-2
CDR3: CASSVGTGASKYGYTF

V: TRBV30
J: TRBJ2-6
CDR3: CAWSVRGSSGANVLTF

V: TRBV18
J: TRBJ2-1
CDR3: CASFEPLGGGAYNEQFF

V: TRBV4-1
J: TRBJ1-1
CDR3: CASSHSTGMNTEAFF

V: TRBV6-5
J: TRBJ2-1
CDR3: CASGYNEQFF

V: TRBV30
J: TRBJ1-5
CDR3: CAWSAQGFSNQPQHF

V: TRBV28
J: TRBJ2-2
CDR3: CASRGRRGIFTGELFF

V: TRBV6-5
J: TRBJ2-5
CDR3: CASRGVGTGQETQYF

V: TRBV11-3
J: TRBJ1-1
CDR3: CASSLTGEAFF

V: TRBV7-2
J: TRBJ2-2
CDR3: CASSLAAASPPGELFF